The rows below give T cell receptor beta chains drawn from one sample of a study of blood T cell repertoires in COVID-19. TCRdb's copy holds only in-frame clones and misses some; the assay was immunoSEQ multiplex PCR. The sample lists roughly 110,000 clones; around 84% were seen once. Sequencing was carried out using peripheral blood. The receptors originated from a human donor in a cohort sampled during active COVID-19. The CDR3 runs from the conserved cysteine through the conserved F or W. Each record gives: J gene, D gene, V gene, CDR3 length, clone size, CDR3 protein, CDR3 DNA. A D gene is named only where the DNA matches it firmly. The listing skips clone size in some rows; elsewhere it reads once, few, many or a size class.

>TRBJ1-1|-|TRBV5-6|16|-
CASSLVNRFMNTEAFF
TGTGCCAGCAGCTTGGTAAACAGATTCATGAACACTGAAGCTTTCTTT
>TRBJ2-2|-|TRBV2|15|-
CASSEARSNTGELFF
TGTGCCAGCAGTGAGGCCAGATCGAACACCGGGGAGCTGTTTTTT
>TRBJ1-5|TRBD1|TRBV9|15|many
CASSVGGQINQPQHF
TGTGCCAGCAGCGTAGGGGGACAGATCAATCAGCCCCAGCATTTT
>TRBJ2-3|-|TRBV5-1|14|-
CASSPGQNTDTQYF
TGCGCCAGCAGCCCCGGACAGAACACAGATACGCAGTATTTT
>TRBJ1-2|TRBD1|TRBV7-2|16|once
CASSFSGGDLNYGYTF
TGTGCCAGCAGTTTCTCAGGGGGAGACCTGAACTATGGCTACACCTTC
>TRBJ2-7|TRBD1|TRBV5-1|14|-
CASSQGQGVREQYF
TGCGCCAGCAGCCAAGGACAGGGGGTCAGGGAGCAGTACTTC
>TRBJ1-2|-|TRBV7-9|15|-
CASTKNMGQDQGYTF
TGTGCCAGCACCAAAAACATGGGGCAGGATCAAGGCTACACCTTC
>TRBJ1-3|TRBD1|TRBV5-4|16|-
CASSPDRVRPGNTIYF
TGTGCCAGCAGCCCGGACAGGGTACGACCTGGAAACACCATATATTTT
>TRBJ1-2|-|TRBV12-3/TRBV12-4|13|-
CASRIMRSGGYTF
TGTGCCAGCAGAATTATGAGGTCGGGTGGCTACACCTTC
>TRBJ2-3|TRBD1|TRBV5-5|16|-
CASSLDRGSHTDTQYF
TGTGCCAGCAGCTTGGACAGGGGCTCCCACACAGATACGCAGTATTTT
>TRBJ2-3|TRBD1|TRBV7-2|15|-
CASSSQDRRTDTQYF
TGTGCCAGCAGCTCCCAGGACAGGAGGACAGATACGCAGTATTTT
>TRBJ2-7|TRBD1|TRBV6-6|13|-
CASRDRVNGEQYF
TGTGCCAGCAGGGACAGGGTTAATGGCGAGCAGTACTTC
>TRBJ2-7|TRBD2|TRBV11-2|16|few
CASSPRLAGLTYEQYF
TGTGCCAGCAGCCCGAGACTAGCGGGGTTAACCTACGAGCAGTACTTC
>TRBJ2-7|TRBD1|TRBV6-5|13|-
CASSNRGSYEQYF
TGTGCCAGCAGTAACAGGGGCTCCTACGAGCAGTACTTC
>TRBJ2-5|TRBD2|TRBV10-3|17|few
CAISQIGTSGGRETQYF
TGTGCCATCAGTCAAATCGGGACTAGCGGGGGAAGGGAGACCCAGTACTTC
>TRBJ1-4|-|TRBV5-1|13|-
CASSLGASEKLFF
TGCGCCAGCAGCTTGGGGGCATCTGAAAAACTGTTTTTT
>TRBJ2-1|TRBD2|TRBV28|17|-
CASSPLGGVRAYNEQFF
TGTGCCAGCAGTCCCCTCGGGGGGGTTCGAGCGTACAATGAGCAGTTCTTC
>TRBJ2-7|TRBD1|TRBV6-5|14|-
CASSSGQGAIVQYF
TGTGCCAGCAGTTCGGGACAGGGGGCGATTGTGCAGTACTTC
>TRBJ1-6|TRBD1|TRBV7-3|15|-
CASSLRGQKNSPLHF
TGTGCCAGCAGCTTACGGGGACAGAAAAATTCACCCCTCCACTTT
>TRBJ1-1|TRBD1|TRBV7-9|15|-
CASSAAQGEDTEAFF
TGTGCCAGCAGCGCCGCACAGGGGGAGGACACTGAAGCTTTCTTT
>TRBJ2-7|TRBD2|TRBV2|12|once
CARISGGYEQYF
TGTGCCAGGATTAGCGGGGGCTACGAGCAGTACTTC
>TRBJ2-5|-|TRBV3-1/TRBV3-2|12|-
CASSLNQETQYF
TGTGCCAGCAGCCTTAACCAAGAGACCCAGTACTTC
>TRBJ1-6|TRBD1|TRBV5-6|14|many
CASSSLGTGFPLHF
TGTGCCAGCAGCTCGCTCGGGACAGGGTTTCCCCTCCACTTT
>TRBJ1-5|-|TRBV2|14|-
CASLGVEGDQPQHF
TGTGCCTCCTTGGGCGTCGAGGGGGATCAGCCCCAGCATTTT
>TRBJ1-1|TRBD1|TRBV7-3|13|-
CASSRQGSTEAFF
TGTGCCAGCAGCCGACAGGGGAGCACTGAAGCTTTCTTT
>TRBJ2-1|TRBD1|TRBV7-6|16|-
CASSFGGTGRQNEQFF
TGTGCCAGCAGCTTTGGGGGGACAGGGAGGCAAAATGAGCAGTTCTTC
>TRBJ2-3|-|TRBV10-3|15|-
CAISWGGQRSDTQYF
TGTGCCATCAGTTGGGGGGGCCAACGTTCAGATACGCAGTATTTT
>TRBJ1-2|-|TRBV27|13|few
CASSRGQLYGYTF
TGTGCCAGCAGCCGCGGACAGCTTTATGGCTACACCTTC
>TRBJ2-7|-|TRBV21-1|17|-
CASVGDARDRLYGEQYF
TGTGCCAGCGTAGGAGACGCCCGGGACAGGCTTTACGGCGAGCAGTACTTC
>TRBJ2-7|TRBD2|TRBV18|15|-
CASSRGLAGSYEQYF
TGTGCCAGCTCGCGCGGACTAGCGGGTTCTTACGAGCAGTACTTC
>TRBJ2-3|TRBD1|TRBV4-1|14|-
CASSPRGTADTQYF
TGCGCCAGCAGCCCCAGGGGGACCGCAGATACGCAGTATTTT
>TRBJ1-6|TRBD1|TRBV28|14|-
CASSRGQGNSPLHF
TGTGCCAGCAGTAGGGGACAGGGGAATTCACCCCTCCACTTT
>TRBJ2-3|-|TRBV6-4|13|-
CASSDTGTDTQYF
TGTGCCAGCAGTGACACAGGTACAGATACGCAGTATTTT
>TRBJ2-1|-|TRBV6-1|15|-
CASSEVGGSYNEQFF
TGTGCCAGCAGTGAAGTGGGGGGATCGTACAATGAGCAGTTCTTC
>TRBJ1-1|-|TRBV12-3/TRBV12-4|13|-
CASSYGGGVRAFF
TGTGCCAGCAGTTATGGGGGGGGAGTGAGAGCTTTCTTT
>TRBJ2-5|-|TRBV4-3|15|-
CASSQELLAKETQYF
TGCGCCAGCAGCCAAGAATTACTAGCTAAAGAGACCCAGTACTTC
>TRBJ1-3|-|TRBV3-1/TRBV3-2|16|once
CASSQVGSRSGNTIYF
TGTGCCAGCAGCCAAGTTGGGAGTCGCTCTGGAAACACCATATATTTT
>TRBJ2-2|TRBD2|TRBV27|18|-
CASSPRLGLAGNTGELFF
TGTGCCAGCAGTCCACGTCTAGGGCTAGCGGGGAACACCGGGGAGCTGTTTTTT
>TRBJ1-1|-|TRBV5-1|12|-
CASSLDGREAFF
TGCGCCAGCAGCTTGGACGGCAGGGAAGCTTTCTTT
>TRBJ1-1|-|TRBV23-1|13|-
CASSQSGETEAFF
TGCGCCAGCAGTCAATCCGGGGAGACTGAAGCTTTCTTT
>TRBJ1-1|TRBD1|TRBV5-1|13|-
CASSLQGRTEAFF
TGCGCCAGCAGCTTACAGGGGAGGACTGAAGCTTTCTTT
>TRBJ1-2|-|TRBV19|14|few
CASSTGGQLYGYTF
TGTGCCAGTAGTACAGGAGGACAGCTCTATGGCTACACCTTC
>TRBJ1-5|TRBD1|TRBV5-1|13|-
CASSFDRDQPQHF
TGCGCCAGCAGCTTCGACAGGGATCAGCCCCAGCATTTT
>TRBJ2-7|TRBD1|TRBV19|14|-
CASSVRDRFYEQYF
TGTGCCAGTAGTGTCCGGGACAGGTTTTACGAGCAGTACTTC
>TRBJ2-1|-|TRBV18|13|once
CASSPDYGNEQFF
TGTGCCAGCTCACCAGACTATGGGAATGAGCAGTTCTTC
>TRBJ1-3|TRBD1|TRBV5-1|14|-
CASSSQGAGNTIYF
TGCGCCAGCAGCTCCCAGGGGGCTGGAAACACCATATATTTT
>TRBJ2-3|TRBD2|TRBV9|16|-
CASSSSLAGDTDTQYF
TGTGCCAGCAGCTCCTCCTTAGCGGGGGACACAGATACGCAGTATTTT
>TRBJ1-4|-|TRBV12-3/TRBV12-4|13|-
CASTHDSLKKLFF
TGTGCCAGCACCCACGACAGCTTGAAAAAACTGTTTTTT
>TRBJ2-4|-|TRBV6-2/TRBV6-3|18|-
CASSPTSSPVGAKNIQYF
TGTGCCAGCAGCCCTACTAGTTCACCAGTGGGAGCCAAAAACATTCAGTACTTC
>TRBJ1-2|TRBD1|TRBV15|13|-
CATSLTGGRGYTF
TGTGCCACCAGCCTTACAGGGGGCCGAGGCTACACCTTC
>TRBJ2-1|TRBD2|TRBV3-1/TRBV3-2|16|once
CASSLPGLGFSNEQFF
TGTGCCAGCAGCCTACCGGGACTAGGCTTCTCCAATGAGCAGTTCTTC
>TRBJ2-7|-|TRBV3-1/TRBV3-2|16|-
CASSQGLRGHGTFQYF
TGTGCCAGCAGCCAAGGTTTAAGGGGCCACGGTACCTTTCAGTACTTC
>TRBJ1-5|-|TRBV7-9|14|-
CASSPPGPDQPQHF
TGTGCCAGCAGCCCACCGGGTCCCGATCAGCCCCAGCATTTT